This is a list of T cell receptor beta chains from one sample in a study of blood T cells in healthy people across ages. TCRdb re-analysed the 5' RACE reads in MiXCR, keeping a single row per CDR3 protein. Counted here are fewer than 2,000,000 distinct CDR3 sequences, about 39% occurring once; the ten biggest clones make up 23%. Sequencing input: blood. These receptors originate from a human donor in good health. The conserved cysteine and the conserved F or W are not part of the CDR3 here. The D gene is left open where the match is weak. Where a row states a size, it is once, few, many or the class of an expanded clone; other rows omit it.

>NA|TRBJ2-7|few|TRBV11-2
ASSGQY
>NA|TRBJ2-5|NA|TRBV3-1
ASSQDIRSEETQY
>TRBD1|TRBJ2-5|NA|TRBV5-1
ASSSNPNPGGQETQY
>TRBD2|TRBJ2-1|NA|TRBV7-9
ASSRLSSGRLYNEQF
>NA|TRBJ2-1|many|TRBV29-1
SVEEGEQF
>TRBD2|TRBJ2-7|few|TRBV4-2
ASSQELAAGSYEQY
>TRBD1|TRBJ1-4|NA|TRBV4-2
ASSQGGRAGTGWEKLF
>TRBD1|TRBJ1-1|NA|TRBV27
ASILTGTGSTEAF
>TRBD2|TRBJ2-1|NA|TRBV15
ATSSLGSPSGGAPYNEQL
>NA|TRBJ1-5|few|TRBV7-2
ASSLGPGSYSNQPQH
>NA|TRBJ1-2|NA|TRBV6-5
ASSYRAGASGGYT
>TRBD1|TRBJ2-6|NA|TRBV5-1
ASSKGTVVSGANVLT
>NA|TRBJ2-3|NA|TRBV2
ASSEAQRGTRKDTQY
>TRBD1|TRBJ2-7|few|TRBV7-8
ASNQPGQNYEQY
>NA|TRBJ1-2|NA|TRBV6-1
ASSEDWDWGGYT
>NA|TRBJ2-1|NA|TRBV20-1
SRSGGGLQYNEQF
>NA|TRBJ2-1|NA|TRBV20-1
SAPSPTGSYNEQF
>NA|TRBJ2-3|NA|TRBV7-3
ASSSLGVETDTQY
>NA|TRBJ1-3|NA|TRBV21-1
ASRPDRLKDTIY
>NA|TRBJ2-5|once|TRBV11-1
ASSRPRGDEQY
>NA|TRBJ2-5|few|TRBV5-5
ASSSKTEEGAVFSQETQY
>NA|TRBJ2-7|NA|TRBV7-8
ASSFGQRTVYEQY
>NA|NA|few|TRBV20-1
SARDLTGSYNEQY
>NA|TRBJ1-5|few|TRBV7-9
ASSSMNQPQH
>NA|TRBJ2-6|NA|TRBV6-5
ASSYDLSSGANVLT
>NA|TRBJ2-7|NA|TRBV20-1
SARAGTVDYEQY
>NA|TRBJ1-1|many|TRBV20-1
SSMTGNTEAF
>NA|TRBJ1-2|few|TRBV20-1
SARDPPSMSYGYT
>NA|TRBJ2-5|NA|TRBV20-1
SARNIRDRSPKETQY
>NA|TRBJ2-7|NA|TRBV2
ASSAPRYEQY
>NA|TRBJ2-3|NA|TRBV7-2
ASSLLTSDTQY
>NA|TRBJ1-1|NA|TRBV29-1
SVTTAGNTEAF
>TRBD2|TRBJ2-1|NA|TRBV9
ASSEGGGAWNEQF
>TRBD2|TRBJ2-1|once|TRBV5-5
ASSLDVAGVNEQF
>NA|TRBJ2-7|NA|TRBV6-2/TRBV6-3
ASTLTRARWY
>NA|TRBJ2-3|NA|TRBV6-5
ASSASGDTRTDTQY